This T cell receptor (beta chain) was identified during a study of identical twins (dated by TCRdb to the mid-2010s). Turning to the overall study: TCR alpha and beta repertoires from monozygotic twins, unrelated adults of various ages and cord blood were deep-sequenced to test whether fetal clonotypes persist. To rule out contamination, the twin experiments were replicated at different times with different library preparation protocols.

Only healthy Caucasian donors were included. The twin cohort comprised three pairs of female monozygotic twins, all aged roughly 18 to 30 years. Positive isolation kits from Invitrogen were used to isolate the CD4+ and CD8+ T cell populations. Findings and caveats that apply to the study as a whole: Invariant T cells such as MAIT and iNKT could partly confound zero-insertion analyses, although diverse VJ usage argued against such confounding for most clonotypes. Compared with coincidental sharing between unrelated individuals, out-of-frame TCR alpha sequences shared between twins showed an excess of sequences with low generation probability. Conclusions relied on cross-sectional statistical analysis, since the same donors could not be followed over many years. Abundant cord blood beta clonotypes had fewer insertions, young adult naive repertoires showed a similar but weaker trend, and memory repertoires showed no such trend. A weaker excess of twin sharing was found in beta out-of-frame sequences because the signal-to-noise ratio was lowered by fewer shared sequences. Recombination models systematically underestimated out-of-frame TCR alpha sharing in monozygotic twins but agreed with sharing between unrelated individuals.

This clonotype was counted at least ten times. No antigen is known for it. The sample holds no much larger clone one base away, and base qualities are not on file. The library was produced with 5' RACE. TCRdb names Illumina HiSeq 2000 as the instrument used. A universal primer binding site was added through template switching, and the final cDNA carried a unique molecular identifier so that TCR cDNA molecules could be counted accurately. Specific primers in the conserved constant-segment region were used to synthesize first-strand cDNA for the TCR alpha and beta chains. To control for contamination, each cDNA library was double barcoded with a SMART-Mk sample barcode plus Illumina barcodes. TruSeq adapter sequences, together with Illumina sample barcodes, were added in two successive PCR steps. TCR alpha and beta cDNA libraries were sequenced on the Illumina HiSeq platform with custom primers. The published analysis was carried out like this. Unique molecular identifiers were extracted from raw reads with MiGEC, and CDR3 positions were determined with MiXCR. For each individual, recombination models were inferred using an EM algorithm with the repgenHMM and IGoR tools. Shared clonotype analysis was performed with the tcR package in R, normalizing sharing by the product of cloneset sizes. To study raw recombination without the effects of thymic and clonal selection, out-of-frame nonproductive sequences were analyzed. TCRdb trimmed public reads at Q25 via fastp, called clones via MiXCR and kept in-frame beta chains. CDR3 protein sequences are deduplicated, and each keeps its most common genes and DNA. Clone size and V and J calls follow TCRdb, not the original study. The sample profile shows 250,000 or so distinct CDR3 sequences; about 8.5% of them were found once. Less than 4% of the sample is in the top ten clones.

V is pruned by 2 bases and J by 1 base, leaving 5 bases of the junction without a gene match. The CDR3 covers 16 residues, taking in both the cysteine and the phenylalanine. The only DNA kept is the CDR3, 48 bases in frame from the first base. The germline V gene (reference sequence) sets CDR1 to SEHNR and CDR2 to FQNEAQ. This same sample was also part of a study on yellow fever vaccine responses in identical twins. The second study's paper adds: The authors reported that the T cell response to vaccination in identical twins appeared partly convergent and partly personalized. The study precisely tracked vaccine-responding T cell clones in identical twins.

This clonotype was sampled from a woman aged 18-29 years in good health. This chain is built from TRBV7-9 and TRBJ2-1; a stretch of 7 junction bases matches TRBD2. Input material: CD8+ T cells sorted from blood. CDR3 protein: CASSLLGGGSYNEQFF. The DNA sequence is given as TGTGCCAGCAGCTTACTCGGGGGAGGGTCCTACAATGAGCAGTTCTTC.